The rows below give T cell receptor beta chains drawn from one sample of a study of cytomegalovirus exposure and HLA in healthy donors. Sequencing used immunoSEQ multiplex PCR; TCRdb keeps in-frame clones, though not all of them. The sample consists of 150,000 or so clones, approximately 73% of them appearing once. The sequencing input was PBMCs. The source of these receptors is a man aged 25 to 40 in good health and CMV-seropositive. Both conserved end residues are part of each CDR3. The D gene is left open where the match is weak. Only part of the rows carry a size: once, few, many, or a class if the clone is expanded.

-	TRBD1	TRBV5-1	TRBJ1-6	TGCGCCAGCAGCTCTCACACGGACAGGGGTAATTCACCCCTCCACTTT	CASSSHTDRGNSPLHF
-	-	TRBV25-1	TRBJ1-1	TGTGCCAGCAGTGAGGGGGCACTTACGAACACTGAAGCTTTCTTT	CASSEGALTNTEAFF
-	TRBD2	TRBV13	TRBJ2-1	TGTGCCAGCAGCCTCCGGGCGAGCGGGAGGGCCTCGAATGAGCAGTTCTTC	CASSLRASGRASNEQFF
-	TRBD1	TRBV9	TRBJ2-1	TGTGCCAGCAGCGTAGAGACCGGGACAGGGGCGGGGGGGCAGTTCTTC	CASSVETGTGAGGQFF
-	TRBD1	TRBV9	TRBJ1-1	TGTGCCAGCAGCGTAGTAGCAGACAGGGGACACACTGAAGCTTTCTTT	CASSVVADRGHTEAFF
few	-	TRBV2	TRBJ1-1	TGTGCCAGCAGTGAAGGGGCCCCTGGTCGAGCTTTCTTT	CASSEGAPGRAFF
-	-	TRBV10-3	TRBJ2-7	TGTGCCATCAGTGGGCCGTCATTTAGCTTCTACGAGCAGTACTTC	CAISGPSFSFYEQYF
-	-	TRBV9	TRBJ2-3	TGTGCCAGCAGCGTACCCAGGCTAGCAGGCACAGATACGCAGTATTTT	CASSVPRLAGTDTQYF
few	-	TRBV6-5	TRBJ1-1	TGTGCCAGCAGTTGGGGAGAGACTGAAGCTTTCTTT	CASSWGETEAFF
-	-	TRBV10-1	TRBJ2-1	TGCGCCAGCAGTGAGTCAATCGGGGGACAGTCCTACAATGAGCAGTTCTTC	CASSESIGGQSYNEQFF
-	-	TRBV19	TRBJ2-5	TGTGCCAGTAGTATCGGGGTTGTAGAGACCCAGTACTTC	CASSIGVVETQYF
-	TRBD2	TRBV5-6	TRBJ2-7	TGTGCCAGCAGTAGCGGGGACGCCTACGAGCAGTACTTC	CASSSGDAYEQYF
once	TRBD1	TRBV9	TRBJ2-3	TGTGCCAGCAGCTTTCGGACAGGGAACACAGATACGCAGTATTTT	CASSFRTGNTDTQYF
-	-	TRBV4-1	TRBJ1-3	TGCGCCAGCAGCCGCACTCCCACCGGGACTACTACTGGAAACACCATATATTTT	CASSRTPTGTTTGNTIYF
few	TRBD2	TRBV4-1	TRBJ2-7	TGCGCCAGCAGCCCGTTGCGGGGACTAGCGGGAGGCTTATCCTACGAGCAGTACTTC	CASSPLRGLAGGLSYEQYF
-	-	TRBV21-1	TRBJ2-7	TGTGCCAGCAGCAAAGGGGGACAGGGGGAGACCTACGAGCAGTACTTC	CASSKGGQGETYEQYF
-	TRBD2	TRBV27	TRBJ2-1	TGTGCCAGCAGTTACCTAGCGGTCGATGAGCAGTTCTTC	CASSYLAVDEQFF
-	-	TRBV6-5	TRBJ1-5	TGTGCCAGCAGTTACTCGGGGGGTTATCGCAATCAGCCCCAGCATTTT	CASSYSGGYRNQPQHF
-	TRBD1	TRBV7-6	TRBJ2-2	TGTGCCAGCAGCTTAGCGGCGGGACAGGGAACCACCGGGGAGCTGTTTTTT	CASSLAAGQGTTGELFF
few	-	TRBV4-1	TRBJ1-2	TGCGCCAGCAGCCCGCTCTCCTCCCGGGTTGCATCCTATGGCTACACCTTC	CASSPLSSRVASYGYTF
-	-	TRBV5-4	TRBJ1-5	TGTGCCAGCAGCCTCGGAGGTGGGGGGGGAAGCAATCAGCCCCAGCATTTT	CASSLGGGGGSNQPQHF
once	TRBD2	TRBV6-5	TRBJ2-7	TGTGCCAGCAGTTACGGCGGGAGTCCAAACTACGAGCAGTACTTC	CASSYGGSPNYEQYF
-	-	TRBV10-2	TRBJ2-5	TGCGCCAGCAGCCTACAGGGATGGCGTGAGACCCAGTACTTC	CASSLQGWRETQYF
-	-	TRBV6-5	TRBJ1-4	TGTGCCAGCAGCTACTCGACCGGGATCACTAATGAAAAACTGTTTTTT	CASSYSTGITNEKLFF
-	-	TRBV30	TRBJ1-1	TGTGCCTGGAGTGTCCCGACAGGCCGGGTGGGAGAAGCTTTCTTT	CAWSVPTGRVGEAFF
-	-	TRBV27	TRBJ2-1	TGTGCCAGCAGCCTCTCTGGGAGAAATGAGCAGTTCTTC	CASSLSGRNEQFF
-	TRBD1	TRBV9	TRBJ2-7	TGTGCCAGCAGCGTAGGACAGGGACGAAGCGAGCAGTACTTC	CASSVGQGRSEQYF
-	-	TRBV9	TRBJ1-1	TGTGCCAGCAGCGTAGAGGGGGGGGTCACTGAAGCTTTCTTT	CASSVEGGVTEAFF
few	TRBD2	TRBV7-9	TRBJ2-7	TGTGCCAGCAGCCCCCGGACTAGCGGACCCTACGAGCAGTACTTC	CASSPRTSGPYEQYF
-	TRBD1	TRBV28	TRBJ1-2	TGTGCCAGCAGTCCACGATGGACAGGGAAAAGGGGCTACACCTTC	CASSPRWTGKRGYTF
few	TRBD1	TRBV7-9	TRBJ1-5	TGTGCCAGCAGCCAAGATCAGTTTACAGGGGGTCAGCCCCAGCATTTT	CASSQDQFTGGQPQHF
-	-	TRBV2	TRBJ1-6	TGTGCCAGCAGTGAACTTGGAGGAGGGCCTAGAAATTCACCCCTCCACTTT	CASSELGGGPRNSPLHF
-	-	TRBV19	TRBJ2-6	TGTGCCAGTAGCACGGGGTCTGGGGCCAACGTCCTGACTTTC	CASSTGSGANVLTF
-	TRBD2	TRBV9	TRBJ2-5	TGTGCCAGCAGCGTAGCCCCCGCTAGCGGGAGTGAGACCCAGTACTTC	CASSVAPASGSETQYF
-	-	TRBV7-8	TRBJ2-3	TGTGCCAGCAGCTTTGAAGCCGCAACAGATACGCAGTATTTT	CASSFEAATDTQYF
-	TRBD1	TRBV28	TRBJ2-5	TGTGCCAGCAGTCGGACAGGATGGCAAGAGACCCAGTACTTC	CASSRTGWQETQYF
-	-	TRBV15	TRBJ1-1	TGTGCCACCAGCAGAGATAGGGAGGTGGACACTGAAGCTTTCTTT	CATSRDREVDTEAFF
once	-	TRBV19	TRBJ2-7	TGTGCCAGTAGTCGCACCGGGACAAACGGCTACGAGCAGTACTTC	CASSRTGTNGYEQYF
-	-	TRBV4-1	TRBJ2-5	TGTGCCAGCAGCCTTGACTTCAAAGAAATCCAAGAGACCCAGTACTTC	CASSLDFKEIQETQYF
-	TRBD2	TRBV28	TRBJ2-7	TGTGCCAGCAGTTCCCCCGGACTAGCGGTCTCCTACGAGCAGTACTTC	CASSSPGLAVSYEQYF
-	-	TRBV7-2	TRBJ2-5	TGTGCCAGCAGCTTACAGGAGACCCAGTACTTC	CASSLQETQYF
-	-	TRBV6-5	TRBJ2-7	TGTGCCAGCAGTTACGTGGTTCCGGGAGATTACGAGCAGTACTTC	CASSYVVPGDYEQYF